This T cell receptor beta chain was sequenced for a study of lymphopenia after photon versus proton radiotherapy. Regarding the study as a whole: After the lymphocyte nadir, photon-treated repertoires showed oligoclonal expansion, especially of CD8+ Temra cells. Authors raise, but do not show, better survival with proton therapy.

The V gene's germline CDR1 is SGHTS and CDR2 YDEGEE. The trim removed 0 bases at V and 5 bases at J, leaving 12 bases unmatched. This CDR3 comprises 18 residues. With regard to this clone: Antigen unknown.

Method: immunoSEQ multiplex PCR; TCRdb's copy keeps in-frame clones and lacks some. The data contain some 25,000 clones, roughly 87% of them singletons. The sequences come from peripheral blood, collected from a patient treated with photon-based radiotherapy. The chain is built from TRBV5-8 and TRBJ2-1; 9 bases agree with TRBD2. The TCR originated in a woman aged 45 to 65 with pancreatic cancer. CDR3 DNA: TGTGCCAGCAGCTTGGTGCTACTAGCGGGTCCAGCGGACAATGAGCAGTTCTTC. The encoded protein is CASSLVLLAGPADNEQFF.